One sample yielded the 4 T cell receptor beta chains listed below, sequenced in a study of T cells in Graves' hyperthyroidism and ophthalmopathy. Amplification yielded TCR beta CDR3 regions, with RNA transcripts as the source. HTBI primers were the set used in a first-round RT-PCR of the TCR CDR3. TCRdb ran MiXCR on the multiplex PCR reads and lists one entry per CDR3 protein. The table lists 700,000 or so distinct CDR3 sequences, around 17% of them singletons. Sequences were obtained from blood. The receptors were gathered from a young man with Graves' hyperthyroidism.

V gene TRBV7-3 combines with J gene TRBJ2-2, with a tentative D call TRBD1 (5 bases). The CDR3 covers 12 residues. V was clipped by 7 bases and J by 6 bases, with 9 bases between them. Germline V CDR1 and CDR2: SGHTA, FQGTGA. The CDR3 DNA reads as TGTGCCAGCATCCAGGGTGCCGGGGAGCTGTTTTTT. This encodes CASIQGAGELFF.

Comments on this clonotype: A read error is likely, as this CDR3 ends without the conserved phenylalanine or tryptophan. The chain recombines TRBV5-6 with TRBJ2-3, with a weak D call TRBD2 (6 bases). The germline V gene encodes CDR1 SGHDT and CDR2 YYEEEE. V dropped 4 bases and J dropped 0 bases, with 9 bases sitting between them. The CDR3 spans 14 residues. This CDR3 reads CASSPEGSTDTQYS. CDR3 coding DNA: TGTGCCAGCAGCCCGGAGGGGAGCACAGATACGCAGTATTCT.

The table lists this clonotype with many counts. The J gene is TRBJ2-5, the V gene TRBV20-1; D tentatively reads TRBD1 or TRBD2 (5 bases each). Per germline, CDR1 DFQATT and CDR2 SNEGSKA (reference sequence). V lost 5 bases and J 5 bases, leaving 12 bases between the germline ends. The CDR3 has 12 amino acids. CDR3 sequence: CSAEDWGETQYF. The DNA of the CDR3 is TGCAGTGCTGAAGACTGGGGGGAGACCCAGTACTTC.

Only a few counts were recorded for this clonotype. The J gene is TRBJ2-7, the V gene TRBV12-3 or TRBV12-4; D may be TRBD1 (6 bases). This CDR3 is built from 16 residues. The V and J ends lost 5 bases and 1 base respectively, with 18 bases between them. The CDR3 DNA reads TGTGCCAGCAGTCCTCTTAGGGCAGGGGTTTCCTACGAGCAGTACTTC. This sequence encodes CASSPLRAGVSYEQYF.